Shown below are 5 T cell receptor beta chains from a single sample sequenced in a study of OX40 agonist ivuxolimab in advanced cancers. The method behind the library was the immunoSEQ multiplex PCR assay. The table was pulled from immuneACCESS by TCRdb, which kept in-frame rearrangements only. Such tables lose some clones; where checked, under half of the loss comes from unresolved V genes, and the rest has no known cause. The table for this sample lists around 77,000 clones; around nine tenths of them were counted only once. The ten largest clones represent around 2.4% of the sample. The sample consisted of CD4+ or CD8+ T cells sorted from blood, taken in a trial of the OX40 agonist ivuxolimab. Source of these receptors: an adult with an advanced solid tumor such as melanoma, head and neck, liver or kidney cancer.

This clone showed up just once. This rearrangement joins TRBV30 to TRBJ2-3, with a tentative D call TRBD2 (5 bases). There are 15 residues in the CDR3. V was pared by 7 bases and J by 0 bases, with 17 bases between. CDR1 and CDR2 from the germline V gene are GTSNPN and SVGIG (reference sequence). In nucleotides, the CDR3 is TGTGCCTTCCTAACCTGGCGGGCGAGCACAGATACGCAGTATTTT. This sequence encodes CAFLTWRASTDTQYF. The full variable domain, with the rest looked up from reference TRBV30 and TRBJ2-3, is SQTIHQWPATLVQPVGSPLSLECTVEGTSNPNLYWYRQAAGRGLQLLFYSVGIGQISSEVPQNLSASRPQDRQFILSSKKLLLSDSGFYLCAFLTWRASTDTQYFGPGTRLTVL.

This clone was counted once. The V call is TRBV28, the J call TRBJ2-5; D remains ambiguous. The CDR3 contains 16 residues. V lost 6 bases, J lost 5 bases, and 22 bases lay in between. CDR1 is MDHEN, CDR2 SYDVKM, per germline. DNA of the CDR3: TGTGCCAGCAGGAAACCCGGGCCAAGGTTGGGGGAGACCCAGTACTTC. Protein product: CASRKPGPRLGETQYF.

This clone appeared once. V usage is TRBV5-5 and J usage is TRBJ2-5, with D possibly being TRBD2 (6 bases). The V end lost 4 bases, the J end lost 5 bases, and 12 bases lay between the germline ends. The CDR3 is 13 amino acids. Germline assignment: CDR1 SGHKS and CDR2 YYEKEE (reference sequence). This CDR3 is CASSAGLRETQYF. DNA of the CDR3: TGTGCCAGCAGCGCGGGACTTCGTGAGACCCAGTACTTC.

This chain uses TRBV5-4 with TRBJ1-1; weak D call: TRBD1 (5 bases). This CDR3 spans 16 amino acids. Trimming took 4 bases from V and 0 from J, leaving 16 bases between them. CDR1 and CDR2 (germline): SGHNT, YYREEE (reference sequence). The CDR3 loop is CASSPIGGGVNTEAFF. In DNA, the CDR3 is TGTGCCAGCAGCCCTATTGGGGGAGGCGTGAACACTGAAGCTTTCTTT.

J is TRBJ1-1 and V is TRBV29-1, with no clear D. The CDR3 is 15 residues long. With 7 bases removed from V and 0 bases from J, the gap between germline ends came to 18 bases. Per germline, CDR1 SQVTM and CDR2 ANQGSEA. The CDR3 is CSGSPGWAMNTEAFF. The CDR3 DNA sequence: TGCAGCGGGTCGCCAGGCTGGGCGATGAACACTGAAGCTTTCTTT.